This T cell receptor beta chain stems from a study of shared clonotypes between healthy human individuals. Concerning this clone: What it binds is unknown. Different DNA sequences within this sample yield the same CDR3.

General study points: The sharing of 4% to 5.5% of naive CD4 clonotypes was seen across a few donors. The authors expected sequencing depth to affect clonotype sharing among donors.

CD45RO-negative cells were positively selected for CCR7, leaving out terminally differentiated effector memory CD45RA+ cells. All donors qualified as healthy HIV-negative adults and had experienced no recent acute infections or vaccinations. In the study's own analysis: ImmunoSEQ output held junction-only sequences without quality scores, so filtering differed. Repertoires were generated with immunoSEQ multiplex PCR, while TCRdb's copy carries only in-frame clones and drops some. D and trimming come from the DNA, and the V and J calls and clone size come from that table. Among a few million clones listed, around 93% were seen once. The CDR3 consists of 14 residues. With 2 bases clipped from V and 7 bases from J, the junction kept 6 bases outside the gene matches. Germline lookup yields CDR1 SEHNR and CDR2 FQNEAQ (reference sequence).

The gene calls are TRBV7-9 and TRBJ2-7, with 9 bases lining up with TRBD1. The source is a man aged 18-30 years in good health. Some clones in this sample may be carry-over from other donors' samples. Sequences were obtained from naive CD8+ T cells from PBMCs. CDR3 DNA sequence: TGTGCCAGCAGCTTACCGGGACAGGGAATAGAGCAGTACTTC. Translated: CASSLPGQGIEQYF.